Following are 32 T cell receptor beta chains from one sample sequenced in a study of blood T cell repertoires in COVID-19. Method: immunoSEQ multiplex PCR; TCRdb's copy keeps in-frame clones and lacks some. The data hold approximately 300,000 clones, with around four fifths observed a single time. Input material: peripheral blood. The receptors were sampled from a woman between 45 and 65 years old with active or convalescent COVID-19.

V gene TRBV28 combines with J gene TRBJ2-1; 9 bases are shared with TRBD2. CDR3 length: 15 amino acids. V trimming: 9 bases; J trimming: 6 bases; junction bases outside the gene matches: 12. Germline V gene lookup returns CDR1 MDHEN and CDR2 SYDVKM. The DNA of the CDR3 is TGTGCCAGTGAGGTCCCGGGACTAGCCTCCAATGAGCAGTTCTTC. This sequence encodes CASEVPGLASNEQFF.

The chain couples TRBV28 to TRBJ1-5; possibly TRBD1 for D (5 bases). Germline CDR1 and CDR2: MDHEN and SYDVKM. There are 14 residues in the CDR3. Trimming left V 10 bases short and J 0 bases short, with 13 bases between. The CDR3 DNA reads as TGTGCCACAAACTGGGACTATAGCAATCAGCCCCAGCATTTT. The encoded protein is CATNWDYSNQPQHF.

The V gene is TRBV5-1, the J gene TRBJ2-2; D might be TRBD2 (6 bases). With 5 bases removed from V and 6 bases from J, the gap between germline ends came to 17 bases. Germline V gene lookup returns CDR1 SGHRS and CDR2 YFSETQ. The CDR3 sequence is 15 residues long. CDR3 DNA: TGCGCCAGCAGACAAGGACTACCCAGGGCCGGGGAGCTGTTTTTT. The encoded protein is CASRQGLPRAGELFF.

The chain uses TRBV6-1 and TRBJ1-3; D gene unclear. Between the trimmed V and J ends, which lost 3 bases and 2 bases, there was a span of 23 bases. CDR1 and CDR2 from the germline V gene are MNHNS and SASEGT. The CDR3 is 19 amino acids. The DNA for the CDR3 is TGTGCCAGCAGTGACATCGTTCGGGGTCGGAGGAGCACTGGAAACACCATATATTTT. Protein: CASSDIVRGRRSTGNTIYF.

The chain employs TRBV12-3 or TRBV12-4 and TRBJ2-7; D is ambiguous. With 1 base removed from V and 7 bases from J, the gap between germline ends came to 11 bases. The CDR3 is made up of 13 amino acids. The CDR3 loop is CASSLGAPWEQYF. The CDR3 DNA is TGTGCCAGCAGTTTAGGGGCCCCCTGGGAGCAGTACTTC.

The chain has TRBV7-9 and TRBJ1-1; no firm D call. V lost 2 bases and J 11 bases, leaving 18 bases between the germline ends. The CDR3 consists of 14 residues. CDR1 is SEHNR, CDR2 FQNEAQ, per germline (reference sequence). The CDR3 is CASSLSSVPSNAFF. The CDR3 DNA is TGTGCCAGCAGCTTATCTTCGGTACCGTCAAACGCTTTCTTT.

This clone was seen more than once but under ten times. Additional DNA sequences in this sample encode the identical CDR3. The DNA of the CDR3 is TGTGCCAGCAGTTTGGGGAGGGGCTCTTATGGCTACACCTTC. It codes for CASSLGRGSYGYTF. This sequence joins TRBV28 and TRBJ1-2, with D maybe TRBD1 (5 bases). Trimming took off 3 bases at V and 5 bases at J, with 13 bases between the two ends. Germline assignment: CDR1 MDHEN and CDR2 SYDVKM. The CDR3 runs 14 residues.

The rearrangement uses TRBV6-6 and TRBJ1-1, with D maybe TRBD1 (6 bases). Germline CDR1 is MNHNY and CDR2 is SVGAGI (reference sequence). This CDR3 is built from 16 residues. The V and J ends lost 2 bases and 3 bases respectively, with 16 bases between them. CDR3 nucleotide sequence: TGTGCCAGCAGTTACGGACGCGGGGGCAGGGACACTGAAGCTTTCTTT. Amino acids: CASSYGRGGRDTEAFF.

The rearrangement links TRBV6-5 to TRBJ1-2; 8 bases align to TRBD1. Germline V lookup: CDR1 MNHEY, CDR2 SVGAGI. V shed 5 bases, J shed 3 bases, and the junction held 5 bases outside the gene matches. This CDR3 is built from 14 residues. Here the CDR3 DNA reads TGTGCCAGCAGTCGGACAGGGAGTCACTATGGCTACACCTTC. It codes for CASSRTGSHYGYTF.

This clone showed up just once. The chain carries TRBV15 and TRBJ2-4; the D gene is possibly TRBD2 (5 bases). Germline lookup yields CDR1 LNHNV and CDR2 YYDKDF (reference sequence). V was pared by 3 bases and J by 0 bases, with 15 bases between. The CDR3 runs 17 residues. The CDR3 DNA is TGTGCCACCAGCAGTCAATCTCCTAGCCTAGCCAAAAACATTCAGTACTTC. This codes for CATSSQSPSLAKNIQYF.

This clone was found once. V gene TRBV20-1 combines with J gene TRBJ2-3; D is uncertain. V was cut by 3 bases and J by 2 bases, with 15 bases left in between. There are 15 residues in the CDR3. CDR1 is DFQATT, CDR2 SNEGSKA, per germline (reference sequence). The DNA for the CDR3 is TGCAGTGCTAGTTGGTTCCAGGCGAACACAGATACGCAGTATTTT. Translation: CSASWFQANTDTQYF.

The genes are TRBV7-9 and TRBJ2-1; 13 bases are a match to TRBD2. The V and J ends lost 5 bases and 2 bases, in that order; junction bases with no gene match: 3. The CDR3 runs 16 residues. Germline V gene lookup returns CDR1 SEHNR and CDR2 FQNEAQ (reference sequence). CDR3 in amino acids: CASSQGLAGTYNEQFF. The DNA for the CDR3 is TGTGCCAGCAGCCAGGGACTAGCGGGAACCTACAATGAGCAGTTCTTC.

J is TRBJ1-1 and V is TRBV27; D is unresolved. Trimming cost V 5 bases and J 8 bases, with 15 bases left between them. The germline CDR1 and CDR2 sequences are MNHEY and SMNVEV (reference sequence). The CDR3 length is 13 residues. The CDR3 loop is CASSMTGSREAFF. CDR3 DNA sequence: TGTGCCAGCAGTATGACCGGGAGTCGGGAAGCTTTCTTT.

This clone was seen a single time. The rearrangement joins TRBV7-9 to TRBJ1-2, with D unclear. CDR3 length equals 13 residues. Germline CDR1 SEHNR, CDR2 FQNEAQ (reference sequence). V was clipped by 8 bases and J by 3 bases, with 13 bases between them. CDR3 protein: CASRPPGDYGYTF. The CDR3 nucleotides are TGTGCCAGCCGGCCCCCGGGTGACTATGGCTACACCTTC.

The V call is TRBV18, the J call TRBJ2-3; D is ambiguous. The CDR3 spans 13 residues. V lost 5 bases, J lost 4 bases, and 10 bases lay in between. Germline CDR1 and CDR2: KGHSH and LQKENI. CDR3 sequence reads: CASSSVIADTQYF. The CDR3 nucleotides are TGTGCCAGCTCATCGGTCATCGCAGATACGCAGTATTTT.

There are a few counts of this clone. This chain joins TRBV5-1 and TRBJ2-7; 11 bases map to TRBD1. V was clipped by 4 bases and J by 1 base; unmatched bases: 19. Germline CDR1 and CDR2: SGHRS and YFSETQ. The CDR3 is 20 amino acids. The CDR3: CASSPGTGGVLVGNSYEQYF. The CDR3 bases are TGCGCCAGCAGCCCAGGGACAGGGGGGGTACTCGTCGGGAATTCCTACGAGCAGTACTTC.

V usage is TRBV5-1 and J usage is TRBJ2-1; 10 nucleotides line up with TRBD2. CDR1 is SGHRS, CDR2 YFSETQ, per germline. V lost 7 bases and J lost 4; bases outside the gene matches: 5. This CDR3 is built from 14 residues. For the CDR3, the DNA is TGCGCCAGCTCCGGGACTAGCGCATACAATGAGCAGTTCTTC. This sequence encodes CASSGTSAYNEQFF.

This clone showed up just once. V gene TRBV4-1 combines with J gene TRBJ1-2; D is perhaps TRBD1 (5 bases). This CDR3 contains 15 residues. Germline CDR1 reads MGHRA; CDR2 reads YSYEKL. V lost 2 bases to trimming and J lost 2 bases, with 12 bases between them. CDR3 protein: CASSQPRTPNYGYTF. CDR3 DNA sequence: TGCGCCAGCAGCCAACCCAGGACACCGAACTATGGCTACACCTTC.

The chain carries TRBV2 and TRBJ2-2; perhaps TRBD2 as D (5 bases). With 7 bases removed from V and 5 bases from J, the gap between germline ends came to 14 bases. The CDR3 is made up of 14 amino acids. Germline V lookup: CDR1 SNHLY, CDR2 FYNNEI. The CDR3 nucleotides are TGTGCCAGCATGGTGGGAGTACGGACCGGGGAGCTGTTTTTT. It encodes CASMVGVRTGELFF.

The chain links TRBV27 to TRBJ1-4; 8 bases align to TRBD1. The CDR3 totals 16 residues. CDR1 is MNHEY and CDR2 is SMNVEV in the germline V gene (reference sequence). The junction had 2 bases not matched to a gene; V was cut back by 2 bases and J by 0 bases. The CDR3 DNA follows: TGTGCCAGCAGTTTAACAGGGGGGTCAACTAATGAAAAACTGTTTTTT. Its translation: CASSLTGGSTNEKLFF.

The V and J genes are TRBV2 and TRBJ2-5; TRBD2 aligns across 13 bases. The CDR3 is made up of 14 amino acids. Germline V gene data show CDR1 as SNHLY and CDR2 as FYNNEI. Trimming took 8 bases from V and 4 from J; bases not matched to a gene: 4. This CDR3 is CASGGLAGRETQYF. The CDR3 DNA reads TGTGCCAGCGGGGGACTAGCGGGAAGAGAGACCCAGTACTTC. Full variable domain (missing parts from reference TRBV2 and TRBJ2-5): EPEVTQTPSHQVTQMGQEVILRCVPISNHLYFYWYRQILGQKVEFLVSFYNNEISEKSEIFDDQFSVERPDGSNFTLKIRSTKLEDSAMYFCASGGLAGRETQYFGPGTRLLVL.

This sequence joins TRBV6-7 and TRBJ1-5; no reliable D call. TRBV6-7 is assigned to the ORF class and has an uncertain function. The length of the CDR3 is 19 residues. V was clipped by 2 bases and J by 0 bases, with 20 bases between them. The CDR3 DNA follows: TGTGCCAGCAGTTACAAAACAGCCCCCGATTTCTATAGCAATCAGCCCCAGCATTTT. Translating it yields CASSYKTAPDFYSNQPQHF.

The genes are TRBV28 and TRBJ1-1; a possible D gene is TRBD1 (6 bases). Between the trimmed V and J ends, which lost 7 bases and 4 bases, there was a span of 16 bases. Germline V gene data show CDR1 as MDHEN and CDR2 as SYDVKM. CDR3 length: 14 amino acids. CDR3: CASKRGSRGTEAFF. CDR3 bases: TGTGCCAGCAAGAGGGGGTCTCGCGGCACTGAAGCTTTCTTT.

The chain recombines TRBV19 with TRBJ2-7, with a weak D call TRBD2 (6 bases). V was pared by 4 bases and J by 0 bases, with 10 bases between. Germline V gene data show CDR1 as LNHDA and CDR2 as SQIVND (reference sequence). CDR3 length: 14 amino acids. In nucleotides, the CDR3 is TGTGCCAGTAGTAGGGACTTTAGCTCCTACGAGCAGTACTTC. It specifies CASSRDFSSYEQYF.

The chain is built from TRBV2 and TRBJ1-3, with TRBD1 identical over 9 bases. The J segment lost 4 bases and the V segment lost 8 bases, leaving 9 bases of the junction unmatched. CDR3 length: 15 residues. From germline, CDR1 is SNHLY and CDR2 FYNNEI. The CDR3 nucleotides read TGTGCCAGCGGGACAGGGCCTGAAAAAGGAAACACCATATATTTT. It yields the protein CASGTGPEKGNTIYF.

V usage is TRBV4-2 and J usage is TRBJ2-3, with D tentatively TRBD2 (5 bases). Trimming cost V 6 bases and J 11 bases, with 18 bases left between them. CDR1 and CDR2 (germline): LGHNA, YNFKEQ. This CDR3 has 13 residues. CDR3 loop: CASRPTDEGMQYF. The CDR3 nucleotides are TGTGCCAGCAGACCTACGGACGAGGGTATGCAGTATTTT.

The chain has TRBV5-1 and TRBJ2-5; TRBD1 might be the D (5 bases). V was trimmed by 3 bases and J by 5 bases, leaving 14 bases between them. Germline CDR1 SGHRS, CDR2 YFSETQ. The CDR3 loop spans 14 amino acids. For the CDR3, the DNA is TGCGCCAGCAGCTCTGGACCAGGGCGGGAGACCCAGTACTTC. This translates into CASSSGPGRETQYF.

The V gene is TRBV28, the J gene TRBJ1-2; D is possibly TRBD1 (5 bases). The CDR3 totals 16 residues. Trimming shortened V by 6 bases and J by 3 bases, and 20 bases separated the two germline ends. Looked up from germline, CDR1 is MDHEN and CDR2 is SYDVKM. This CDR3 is CASSTMRGGLDYGYTF. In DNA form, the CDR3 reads TGTGCCAGCAGCACAATGCGGGGGGGATTGGACTATGGCTACACCTTC.

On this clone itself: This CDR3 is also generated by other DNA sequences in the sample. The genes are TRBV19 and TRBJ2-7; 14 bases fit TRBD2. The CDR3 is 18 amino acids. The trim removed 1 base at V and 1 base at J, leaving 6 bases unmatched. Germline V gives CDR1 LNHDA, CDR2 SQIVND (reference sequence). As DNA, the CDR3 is TGTGCCAGTAGTATAGCCGGGACTAGCGGGAGTTCTTCCTACGAGCAGTACTTC. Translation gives CASSIAGTSGSSSYEQYF.

DNA for the CDR3: TGTGCCAGCAGCTTGGAACAGGCCGGGGAGCTGTTTTTT. It yields the protein CASSLEQAGELFF. The rearrangement uses TRBV5-4 and TRBJ2-2, with D perhaps TRBD1 (5 bases). Germline CDR1 is SGHNT and CDR2 is YYREEE (reference sequence). V was trimmed by 0 bases and J by 6 bases, leaving 6 bases between them. The CDR3 is made up of 13 amino acids.

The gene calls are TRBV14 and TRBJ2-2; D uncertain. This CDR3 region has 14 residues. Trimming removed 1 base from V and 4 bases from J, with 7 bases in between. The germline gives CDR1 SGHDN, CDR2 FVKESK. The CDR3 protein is CASSQGISTGELFF. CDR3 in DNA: TGTGCCAGCAGCCAAGGAATCAGCACCGGGGAGCTGTTTTTT.

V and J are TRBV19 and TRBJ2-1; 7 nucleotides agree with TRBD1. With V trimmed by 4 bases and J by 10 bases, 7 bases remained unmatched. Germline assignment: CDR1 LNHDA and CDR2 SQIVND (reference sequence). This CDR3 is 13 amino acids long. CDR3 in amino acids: CASSKPPQGEQFF. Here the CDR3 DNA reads TGTGCCAGTAGTAAACCGCCACAGGGGGAGCAGTTCTTC.